One and the same sample provided the 9 T cell receptor beta chains below, sequenced in a study of control samples from healthy donors and cancer patients. Produced via immunoSEQ multiplex PCR; TCRdb's table is partial and in-frame only. This sample has 100,000 to 150,000 clones, with 80% to 90% found just once. The sequencing sample was made of blood. These TCRs come from a man aged 45 to 65 in good health.

This clone was counted a single time. The chain has TRBV5-4 and TRBJ2-2, with D uncertain. Germline V CDR1 and CDR2: SGHNT, YYREEE (reference sequence). V lost 0 bases and J 6 bases, leaving 6 bases between the germline ends. The CDR3 consists of 13 residues. This CDR3 reads CASSLEQPGELFF. CDR3 sequence (DNA): TGTGCCAGCAGCTTGGAACAGCCCGGGGAGCTGTTTTTT.

The V gene is TRBV3-1 (or the pseudogene TRBV3-2), the J gene TRBJ2-1; D is uncertain. Trimming took off 4 bases at V and 4 bases at J, with 8 bases between the two ends. Germline CDR1 is LGHDT and CDR2 is YNNKEL (reference sequence). This CDR3 is 13 amino acids long. DNA for the CDR3: TGTGCCAGCAGCCCGCGAGGATACAATGAGCAGTTCTTC. It specifies CASSPRGYNEQFF.

The CDR3 sequence: CASSQQGAPSTDTQYF. The CDR3 region has the DNA TGTGCCAGCAGCCAACAGGGGGCGCCTAGCACAGATACGCAGTATTTT. This chain links TRBV5-5 with TRBJ2-3; 9 bases agree with TRBD1. J gave up 0 bases and V 4 bases, and 6 bases lay outside the gene matches. Per germline, CDR1 SGHKS and CDR2 YYEKEE (reference sequence). The length of the CDR3 is 16 residues.

Points on this clone: Compared with germline, one end of the junction differs, possibly owing to a read error. The chain combines TRBV18 with TRBJ1-1; D might be TRBD1 (6 bases). The CDR3 is made up of 17 amino acids. The germline CDR1 and CDR2 sequences are KGHSH and LQKENI. Written as DNA, the CDR3 is TGTGTCAGCTCACCAAGGACGAAGGGGGTGACGAACACTGAAGCTTTCTTT. Translated: CVSSPRTKGVTNTEAFF. The full variable domain, with the rest looked up from reference TRBV18 and TRBJ1-1, is NAGVMQNPRHLVRRRGQEARLRCSPMKGHSHVYWYRQLPEEGLKFMVYLQKENIIDESGMPKERFSAEFPKEGPSILRIQQVVRGDSAAYFCVSSPRTKGVTNTEAFFGQGTRLTVV.

This rearrangement joins TRBV7-9 to TRBJ2-7; D gene unclear. In germline, CDR1 is SEHNR, CDR2 FQNEAQ (reference sequence). V lost 3 bases and J 4 bases, leaving 10 bases between the germline ends. The CDR3 covers 13 residues. CDR3 DNA sequence: TGTGCCAGCAGCTTTAAAGGCGCGTACGAGCAGTACTTC. It is translated as CASSFKGAYEQYF.

In this sample, this clone turned up once. CDR3: CASSLLARGTQYF. The DNA for the CDR3 is TGCGCCAGCAGCTTACTAGCGAGGGGGACCCAGTACTTC. The chain joins TRBV5-1 to TRBJ2-5, with TRBD2 matching 7 bases. This CDR3 contains 13 residues. V was pared by 2 bases and J by 7 bases, with 5 bases of the junction left unmatched. Germline CDR1 SGHRS, CDR2 YFSETQ.

This sequence joins TRBV2 and TRBJ1-1; D ambiguous. Trimming took 3 bases from V and 1 from J, leaving 6 bases between them. The CDR3 sequence is 13 residues long. The V gene's germline CDR1 is SNHLY and CDR2 FYNNEI. This CDR3 is CASSEDGNTEAFF. The CDR3 nucleotides read TGTGCCAGCAGTGAGGACGGGAACACTGAAGCTTTCTTT.

The table lists this clone with a count of one. This sequence joins TRBV19 and TRBJ1-1; perhaps TRBD1 as D (6 bases). The CDR3 extends over 13 amino acids. Germline CDR1 is LNHDA and CDR2 is SQIVND (reference sequence). The V and J ends lost 6 bases and 2 bases respectively, with 10 bases between them. The CDR3 coding sequence is TGTGCCAGTAGCGACAGGCCCAACACTGAAGCTTTCTTT. Translation gives CASSDRPNTEAFF.

V usage is TRBV6-1 and J usage is TRBJ1-4, with 12 bases fitting TRBD1. V shed 2 bases, J shed 8 bases, and the junction held 6 bases outside the gene matches. The CDR3 runs 16 residues. Germline V lookup: CDR1 MNHNS, CDR2 SASEGT. CDR3 region: CASSESGTGGIEKLFF. CDR3 nucleotide sequence: TGTGCCAGCAGTGAAAGCGGGACAGGGGGCATCGAAAAACTGTTTTTT.